Below are 26 T cell receptor beta chains sequenced from a single sample in a study of shared clonotypes between healthy human individuals (dated by TCRdb to the early 2020s). CD8 naive samples consisted of CD45RO-negative cells that were positively selected for CCR7, yielding a CD45RA+CCR7+ population without TemRA cells. Library prep was done by the immunoSEQ multiplex PCR assay. TCRdb mirrors the immuneACCESS table, restricted to in-frame sequences. Some clones are absent from its copies; in checked studies, under half trace to an unresolved V gene, and the reason for the others is unknown. A total of over 2 million clones appear in this sample, about 95% of them only once. 1% to 1.3% of the sample rests with the top ten. The specimen sequenced was naive CD8+ T cells sorted from blood. The label giving this sample's cell subset or site can be read as: CD45RA+CCR7+. The receptors come from a young man in good health.

The chain links TRBV5-4 to TRBJ1-2, with 8 bases that match TRBD1. The CDR3 totals 15 residues. The V and J ends lost 3 bases and 0 bases, in that order; junction bases with no gene match: 4. Germline CDR1 SGHNT, CDR2 YYREEE (reference sequence). This CDR3 reads CASSWTGIPNYGYTF. CDR3 sequence (DNA): TGTGCCAGCAGCTGGACAGGGATTCCTAACTATGGCTACACCTTC.

The chain employs TRBV10-3 and TRBJ2-1, with a weak D call TRBD1 (6 bases). This CDR3 comprises 15 residues. From germline, CDR1 is ENHRY and CDR2 SYGVKD. Trimming pared 3 bases from V and 7 bases from J, leaving 16 bases between. CDR3 region: CAISEGRGYRNEQFF. The CDR3 DNA is TGTGCCATCAGTGAAGGCAGGGGATATAGAAATGAGCAGTTCTTC.

This chain uses TRBV27 with TRBJ1-4; 10 positions match TRBD1. The J segment lost 7 bases and the V segment lost 5 bases, leaving 7 bases of the junction unmatched. CDR3 size: 15 residues. The germline gives CDR1 MNHEY, CDR2 SMNVEV (reference sequence). This chain's CDR3 is CASSPSTGGVEKLFF. As DNA, the CDR3 is TGTGCCAGCAGTCCCTCGACAGGGGGCGTTGAAAAACTGTTTTTT.

CDR3 loop: CASSPRGLAGDNEQFF. The CDR3 region has the DNA TGTGCCAGCAGCCCAAGAGGACTAGCGGGAGACAATGAGCAGTTCTTC. The chain is built from TRBV5-5 and TRBJ2-1, with 13 bases fitting TRBD2. V was pared by 4 bases and J by 5 bases, with 6 bases of the junction left unmatched. CDR1 and CDR2 from the germline V gene are SGHKS and YYEKEE (reference sequence). This CDR3 is built from 16 residues. The full variable domain, its missing parts supplied by reference TRBV5-5 and TRBJ2-1, is DAGVTQSPTHLIKTRGQQVTLRCSPISGHKSVSWYQQVLGQGPQFIFQYYEKEERGRGNFPDRFSARQFPNYSSELNVNALLLGDSALYLCASSPRGLAGDNEQFFGPGTRLTVL.

This sequence joins TRBV10-3 and TRBJ1-6; 10 bases fit TRBD1. This CDR3 has 18 residues. Germline loops: CDR1 ENHRY, CDR2 SYGVKD. Trimming at V came to 4 bases and at J to 1 base, leaving 7 bases not matched to a gene. CDR3: CAISASGGQGSYNSPLHF. Written as DNA, the CDR3 is TGTGCCATCAGTGCGTCAGGGGGACAGGGGTCCTATAATTCACCCCTCCACTTT.

The rearrangement uses TRBV7-2 and TRBJ2-1; 12 bases map to TRBD2. The ends lost 2 bases at V and 0 bases at J; junction bases unmatched: 8. The CDR3 is made up of 19 amino acids. CDR1 SGHTA and CDR2 FQGNSA come from the germline V gene. CDR3 in amino acids: CASSLWGRLAGDSYNEQFF. In DNA, the CDR3 is TGTGCCAGCAGCTTATGGGGTCGACTAGCGGGGGACTCCTACAATGAGCAGTTCTTC.

V gene TRBV7-2 combines with J gene TRBJ2-7, with 10 bases identical to TRBD2. The CDR3 loop spans 18 amino acids. V gave up 3 bases and J gave up 4 bases; unmatched junction bases: 15. The germline CDR1 and CDR2 sequences are SGHTA and FQGNSA. The CDR3 coding sequence is TGTGCCAGCAGCTTCGGTCCTAGCGGGAGAGGCCCCACTTACGAGCAGTACTTC. Translation: CASSFGPSGRGPTYEQYF.

The chain combines TRBV14 with TRBJ2-1; D remains unclear. V gave up 1 base and J gave up 1 base, with 8 bases separating them. Germline V gene sequence: CDR1 SGHDN, CDR2 FVKESK. The CDR3 contains 15 residues. The chain's CDR3 is CASSQGTASYNEQFF. The CDR3 DNA reads as TGTGCCAGCAGCCAAGGGACGGCATCCTACAATGAGCAGTTCTTC.

The chain couples TRBV4-3 to TRBJ1-4; no reliable D call. Germline lookup yields CDR1 LGHNA and CDR2 YSLEER. The CDR3 length is 16 residues. The V and J ends lost 0 bases and 8 bases respectively, with 16 bases between them. Written as DNA, the CDR3 is TGCGCCAGCAGCCAAGATCTGGCAACCCGAGGGGAAAAACTGTTTTTT. Its protein product is CASSQDLATRGEKLFF.

This chain connects TRBV5-1 to TRBJ2-3, with 7 bases lining up with TRBD1. Per germline, CDR1 SGHRS and CDR2 YFSETQ. The CDR3 sequence is 18 residues long. V gave up 2 bases and J gave up 3 bases; unmatched junction bases: 15. CDR3 bases: TGCGCCAGCAGCTTCCGCCCCTCTACAGGGGATAGGACAGATACGCAGTATTTT. Protein product: CASSFRPSTGDRTDTQYF.

The chain combines TRBV11-2 with TRBJ1-2; possible D gene TRBD1, 6 bases. CDR3 length equals 13 residues. Germline V gene data show CDR1 as SGHAT and CDR2 as FQNNGV. Deletions cut 5 bases from V and 7 bases from J, with 14 bases between. Here the CDR3 reads CASSPTGGGGYTF. The CDR3 DNA sequence: TGTGCCAGCAGCCCAACCGGGGGCGGTGGCTACACCTTC.

This chain's CDR3 is CASSLAGTGDYEQYF. The CDR3 DNA follows: TGCGCCAGCAGCTTGGCCGGGACAGGGGACTACGAGCAGTACTTC. The gene calls are TRBV5-1 and TRBJ2-7; the match to TRBD1 covers 10 bases. Unmatched junction bases numbered 3, after V lost 0 bases and J lost 3 bases. Germline lookup yields CDR1 SGHRS and CDR2 YFSETQ. The CDR3 contains 15 residues.

This clone was seen a single time. Distinct nucleotide sequences in the sample also encode this CDR3. CDR3 in DNA: TGTGCCAGCAGCTTTGGGGGTTACGAGCAGTACTTC. Translating it yields CASSFGGYEQYF. The rearrangement uses TRBV11-2 and TRBJ2-7; D tentatively fits TRBD1 or TRBD2 (5 bases each). In germline, CDR1 is SGHAT, CDR2 FQNNGV. CDR3 length: 12 amino acids. V was trimmed by 3 bases and J by 4 bases, leaving 7 bases between them.

The chain joins TRBV7-9 to TRBJ2-7; D is perhaps TRBD1 (5 bases). The CDR3 has 13 residues. Germline-derived CDR1 and CDR2 are SEHNR and FQNEAQ (reference sequence). V shed 5 bases and J shed 2 bases, with 10 bases lying between them. The CDR3 sequence: CASSDDSAYEQYF. CDR3 DNA: TGTGCCAGCAGCGACGACAGTGCCTACGAGCAGTACTTC.

This clone has just one count. The chain joins TRBV15 to TRBJ1-6; D remains unclear. The CDR3 extends over 17 amino acids. Trimming shortened V by 11 bases and J by 0 bases, and 20 bases separated the two germline ends. Germline V gene data show CDR1 as LNHNV and CDR2 as YYDKDF (reference sequence). The CDR3 is CASGGEGPSSYNSPLHF. The CDR3 region has the DNA TGTGCCTCAGGCGGGGAGGGCCCAAGCTCCTATAATTCACCCCTCCACTTT.

This clone was picked up a small number of times. V and J are TRBV5-6 and TRBJ1-6; 7 nucleotides agree with TRBD1. The CDR3 spans 16 residues. Germline CDR1 is SGHDT and CDR2 is YYEEEE. V gave up 4 bases and J gave up 10 bases; unmatched junction bases: 14. CDR3 loop: CASSPGPNTGASPLHF. CDR3 nucleotide sequence: TGTGCCAGCAGCCCCGGGCCTAATACAGGGGCCTCACCCCTCCACTTT. Full variable domain (missing parts from reference TRBV5-6 and TRBJ1-6): DAGVTQSPTHLIKTRGQQVTLRCSPKSGHDTVSWYQQALGQGPQFIFQYYEEEERQRGNFPDRFSGHQFPNYSSELNVNALLLGDSALYLCASSPGPNTGASPLHFGNGTRLTVT.

The gene calls are TRBV5-6 and TRBJ1-3; D might be TRBD1 (5 bases). Germline values: CDR1 SGHDT, CDR2 YYEEEE. The V end lost 6 bases, the J end lost 9 bases, and 13 bases lay between the germline ends. This CDR3 has 12 residues. This chain's CDR3 is CASNTGGGTIYF. The CDR3 DNA reads as TGTGCCAGCAACACCGGGGGTGGCACCATATATTTT. The entire variable domain, with the rest obtained from reference TRBV5-6 and TRBJ1-3, is as follows: DAGVTQSPTHLIKTRGQQVTLRCSPKSGHDTVSWYQQALGQGPQFIFQYYEEEERQRGNFPDRFSGHQFPNYSSELNVNALLLGDSALYLCASNTGGGTIYFGEGSWLTVV.

On this clone itself: Other DNA sequences in the same sample also yield this CDR3. The rearrangement joins TRBV5-1 to TRBJ1-2; 9 bases are a match to TRBD1. V dropped 5 bases and J dropped 5; count of bases not matched to a gene: 7. CDR1 is SGHRS, CDR2 YFSETQ, per germline. The CDR3 is made up of 14 amino acids. The CDR3 sequence: CASSPDRGGYGYTF. CDR3 nucleotides: TGCGCCAGCAGTCCCGACAGGGGGGGATATGGCTACACCTTC.

This clone was counted once. V is TRBV18 and J is TRBJ2-5; 8 positions agree with TRBD2. This CDR3 is built from 16 residues. CDR1 is KGHSH, CDR2 LQKENI, per germline. V shed 4 bases, J shed 0 bases, and the junction held 7 bases outside the gene matches. The CDR3 is CASSRYSGEYQETQYF. As DNA, the CDR3 is TGTGCCAGCTCACGATATAGCGGGGAGTACCAAGAGACCCAGTACTTC.

This chain links TRBV5-4 with TRBJ2-1; D call uncertain. Germline V gene data show CDR1 as SGHNT and CDR2 as YYREEE (reference sequence). V was cut by 3 bases and J by 6 bases, with 10 bases left in between. This CDR3 is 13 amino acids long. CDR3: CASSSGDTNEQFF. DNA of the CDR3: TGTGCCAGCAGCTCGGGTGATACCAATGAGCAGTTCTTC. Variable domain in full (rest from reference TRBV5-4 and TRBJ2-1): ETGVTQSPTHLIKTRGQQVTLRCSSQSGHNTVSWYQQALGQGPQFIFQYYREEENGRGNFPPRFSGLQFPNYSSELNVNALELDDSALYLCASSSGDTNEQFFGPGTRLTVL.

The V gene is TRBV5-1, the J gene TRBJ2-7; D unclear. The CDR3 has 13 residues. V lost 4 bases and J lost 3, with 11 bases in between. CDR1 is SGHRS, CDR2 YFSETQ, per germline. CDR3: CASSQDSYYEQYF. In DNA form, the CDR3 reads TGCGCCAGCAGCCAAGATTCCTACTACGAGCAGTACTTC.

The chain recombines TRBV11-2 with TRBJ1-2, with D perhaps matching TRBD1 (5 bases). Germline V lookup: CDR1 SGHAT, CDR2 FQNNGV. The CDR3 length is 14 residues. Trimming stripped 6 bases from V and 5 bases from J, with 16 bases between. The CDR3, as DNA: TGTGCCAGCAGTACCACGACAGCTCCTTATGGCTACACCTTC. Its protein product is CASSTTTAPYGYTF. Filled out from reference TRBV11-2 and TRBJ1-2, the complete variable domain reads EAGVAQSPRYKIIEKRQSVAFWCNPISGHATLYWYQQILGQGPKLLIQFQNNGVVDDSQLPKDRFSAERLKGVDSTLKIQPAKLEDSAVYLCASSTTTAPYGYTFGSGTRLTVV.

V gene TRBV30 combines with J gene TRBJ2-1; TRBD1 matches at 10 bases. The trim removed 2 bases at V and 8 bases at J, leaving 6 bases unmatched. The CDR3 is made up of 14 amino acids. Per the germline V gene, CDR1 is GTSNPN and CDR2 is SVGIG (reference sequence). CDR3 bases: TGTGCCTGGAGTAGGGGACAGGGGATCGATGAGCAGTTCTTC. Its protein is CAWSRGQGIDEQFF.

The chain employs TRBV28 and TRBJ1-2, with TRBD1 identical over 9 bases. Germline lookup yields CDR1 MDHEN and CDR2 SYDVKM. The CDR3 runs 13 residues. V trimming: 6 bases; J trimming: 8 bases; junction bases outside the gene matches: 7. As DNA, the CDR3 is TGTGCCAGCAGGATACAGGGGGCGGAGGGCTACACCTTC. Its protein is CASRIQGAEGYTF.

The gene calls are TRBV13 and TRBJ2-7; D gene unclear. Trimming cost V 5 bases and J 1 base, with 12 bases left between them. CDR3 size: 14 residues. CDR1 and CDR2 (germline): PRHDT, FYEKMQ (reference sequence). The CDR3 DNA reads TGTGCCAGCAGCCGTAAACAGTTATCCTACGAGCAGTACTTC. Protein sequence: CASSRKQLSYEQYF.

The gene calls are TRBV5-6 and TRBJ2-2; D perhaps matches TRBD1 (5 bases). Germline-derived CDR1 and CDR2 are SGHDT and YYEEEE. The germline V and J ends were trimmed by 1 base and 10 bases, with 8 bases remaining between them. The CDR3 sequence is 12 residues long. CDR3 loop: CASSLWGAELFF. CDR3 coding DNA: TGTGCCAGCAGCTTGTGGGGCGCGGAGCTGTTTTTT.